These 23 T cell receptor beta chains came from one sample sequenced in a study of OX40 agonist ivuxolimab in advanced cancers. Method: immunoSEQ multiplex PCR; TCRdb's copy keeps in-frame clones and lacks some. The top ten clones hold around 10% of a sample with approximately 60,000 clones, nearly 90% of them seen once. The sequencing here drew on CD4+ or CD8+ T cells sorted from blood, taken in a trial of the OX40 agonist ivuxolimab. Receptors originate from an adult with an advanced solid tumor such as melanoma, head and neck, liver or kidney cancer.

V and J are TRBV9 and TRBJ2-7; a weak D match, TRBD1 (5 bases). Trimming removed 4 bases at V and 3 bases at J, with 11 bases between. CDR3 length equals 13 residues. Looked up from germline, CDR1 is SGDLS and CDR2 is YYNGEE. Here the CDR3 DNA reads TGTGCCAGCAGCCCAGGACACGGCTACGAGCAGTACGTC. This translates into CASSPGHGYEQYV.

This chain uses TRBV5-1 with TRBJ1-1, with D unresolved. This CDR3 has 13 amino acids. CDR1 is SGHRS, CDR2 YFSETQ, per germline. Trimming took off 4 bases at V and 2 bases at J, with 9 bases between the two ends. The CDR3 DNA follows: TGCGCCAGCAGCCTAAGTACCAACACTGAAGCTTTCTTT. This gives the protein CASSLSTNTEAFF.

Points on this clone: One end of the junction is discordant with germline, which a read error may explain. J is TRBJ1-3 and V is TRBV5-6, with D uncertain. Germline CDR1 and CDR2: SGHDT and YYEEEE. CDR3 length: 11 amino acids. CDR3 sequence reads: CASSLGATLDF. The CDR3 nucleotides are TGTGCCAGCAGCTTGGGGGCAACCCTCGATTTT.

V gene TRBV2 combines with J gene TRBJ1-2, with 10 bases aligning to TRBD1. Losses at the gene ends were 8 bases for V and 7 bases for J; bases not matched to a gene: 7. CDR1 is SNHLY, CDR2 FYNNEI, per germline. The CDR3 is 13 residues long. The CDR3 protein is CASSGQGGSGYTF. Written as DNA, the CDR3 is TGTGCCAGCTCTGGACAGGGGGGCTCTGGCTACACCTTC. Full variable domain (rest looked up from reference TRBV2 and TRBJ1-2): EPEVTQTPSHQVTQMGQEVILRCVPISNHLYFYWYRQILGQKVEFLVSFYNNEISEKSEIFDDQFSVERPDGSNFTLKIRSTKLEDSAMYFCASSGQGGSGYTFGSGTRLTVV.

CDR3 nucleotide sequence: TGCGCCAGCAGCCAAGGAAGGAACGAGCAGTACTTC. It yields the protein CASSQGRNEQYF. This rearrangement joins TRBV4-3 to TRBJ2-7; no clear D gene. This CDR3 region has 12 residues. From germline, CDR1 is LGHNA and CDR2 YSLEER. V lost 1 base, J lost 5 bases, and 6 bases lay in between.

CDR3 DNA sequence: TGCGCCAGCAGCCAAAACGAGCGGGTCCCGCACTACAATGAGCAGTTCTTC. Translating gives CASSQNERVPHYNEQFF. V gene TRBV4-3 combines with J gene TRBJ2-1, with D possibly matching TRBD2 (6 bases). The germline V gene encodes CDR1 LGHNA and CDR2 YSLEER. Trimming took 2 bases from V and 3 from J, leaving 17 bases between them. This CDR3 is 17 amino acids long.

This clone has only one observation. The chain joins TRBV4-2 to TRBJ1-2, with 11 bases that match TRBD1. The CDR3 totals 14 residues. The V and J ends lost 3 bases and 8 bases, in that order; junction bases with no gene match: 5. CDR1 LGHNA and CDR2 YNFKEQ come from the germline V gene. CDR3 sequence (DNA): TGTGCCAGCAGCCATGGGGGACAGGGGGTCGGCTACACCTTC. Protein product: CASSHGGQGVGYTF.

This clone was counted between two and nine times. The chain joins TRBV15 to TRBJ1-1, with a weak D call TRBD1 (5 bases). V was cut by 2 bases and J by 6 bases, with 10 bases left in between. The CDR3 has 13 residues. Germline V lookup: CDR1 LNHNV, CDR2 YYDKDF (reference sequence). The DNA of the CDR3 is TGTGCCACCAGCAGATCCGTAGGGGCTGAAGCTTTCTTT. Protein product: CATSRSVGAEAFF.

The chain employs TRBV7-9 and TRBJ2-2, with TRBD1 matching over 7 bases. The CDR3 contains 16 residues. Germline lookup yields CDR1 SEHNR and CDR2 FQNEAQ (reference sequence). Losses at the gene ends were 5 bases for V and 0 bases for J; bases not matched to a gene: 6. Written as DNA, the CDR3 is TGTGCCAGCAGCCCGGCGCAGGGGGCGAACACCGGGGAGCTGTTTTTT. It translates to CASSPAQGANTGELFF.

V usage is TRBV9 and J usage is TRBJ2-7; a possible D gene is TRBD2 (6 bases). From germline, CDR1 is SGDLS and CDR2 YYNGEE. Trimming shortened V by 2 bases and J by 2 bases, and 17 bases separated the two germline ends. The CDR3 runs to 16 residues. In DNA, the CDR3 is TGTGCCAGCAGCGTGGAGGGTGGGTCGGCTACCTACGAGCAGTACTTC. The encoded protein is CASSVEGGSATYEQYF.

This clone was counted a few times. The chain uses TRBV7-8 and TRBJ1-5, with D possibly matching TRBD1 (5 bases). The V end lost 3 bases, the J end lost 0 bases, and 15 bases lay between the germline ends. From germline, CDR1 is SGHVS and CDR2 FQNEAQ. The CDR3 is made up of 17 amino acids. The DNA for the CDR3 is TGTGCCAGCAGCTTCGATTTCGGGGGAGCTAGCAATCAGCCCCAGCATTTT. This codes for CASSFDFGGASNQPQHF.

The chain joins TRBV27 to TRBJ1-5, with 10 bases aligning to TRBD1. CDR1 and CDR2 (germline): MNHEY, SMNVEV (reference sequence). V shed 6 bases and J 0 bases; nucleotides not matched to a gene: 8. This CDR3 has 17 residues. The CDR3 DNA reads as TGTGCCAGCAGGCCGGGACAGGGGCCATATAGCAATCAGCCCCAGCATTTT. Amino acid sequence: CASRPGQGPYSNQPQHF.

The chain recombines TRBV30 with TRBJ2-7; D may match TRBD1 or TRBD2 (5 bases each). The germline V gene encodes CDR1 GTSNPN and CDR2 SVGIG (reference sequence). This CDR3 has 14 residues. Trimming cost V 4 bases and J 0 bases, with 13 bases left between them. The CDR3 region is CAWNAPGSSYEQYF. The CDR3 DNA reads as TGTGCCTGGAACGCTCCAGGGAGCTCCTACGAGCAGTACTTC. Using reference TRBV30 and TRBJ2-7 for the parts outside the CDR3, the full variable domain is SQTIHQWPATLVQPVGSPLSLECTVEGTSNPNLYWYRQAAGRGLQLLFYSVGIGQISSEVPQNLSASRPQDRQFILSSKKLLLSDSGFYLCAWNAPGSSYEQYFGPGTRLTVT.

A few counts support this clone. The V gene is TRBV19, the J gene TRBJ1-1; D remains unclear. V gave up 5 bases and J gave up 7 bases, with 11 bases separating them. Germline-derived CDR1 and CDR2 are LNHDA and SQIVND (reference sequence). CDR3 length equals 12 residues. In DNA form, the CDR3 reads TGTGCCAGTAGTCTAAGCGCGGGTGAAGCTTTCTTT. Translated: CASSLSAGEAFF.

V gene TRBV27 combines with J gene TRBJ1-1; TRBD1 aligns across 8 bases. J gave up 5 bases and V 0 bases, and 5 bases lay outside the gene matches. Germline V gene data show CDR1 as MNHEY and CDR2 as SMNVEV (reference sequence). The CDR3 is made up of 15 amino acids. CDR3 loop: CASSLSWTGRTEAFF. CDR3 in DNA: TGTGCCAGCAGTTTATCGTGGACAGGGAGGACTGAAGCTTTCTTT.

CDR3 nucleotide sequence: TGTGCCAGCAACATTCGAGGGGGGACGGCGAACACCGGGGAGCTGTTTTTT. Translated: CASNIRGGTANTGELFF. The chain carries TRBV11-2 and TRBJ2-2, with D perhaps assigned TRBD1 or TRBD2 (6 bases each). The germline V gene has CDR1 SGHAT and CDR2 FQNNGV. This CDR3 has 17 amino acids. V lost 7 bases and J lost 0, with 18 bases in between.

This rearrangement joins TRBV25-1 to TRBJ2-7, with D perhaps being TRBD1 or TRBD2 (5 bases each). Germline V CDR1 and CDR2: MGHDK, SYGVNS. V lost 1 base, J lost 4 bases, and 14 bases lay in between. The CDR3 length is 15 residues. CDR3 in DNA: TGTGCCAGCAGTGAATGGTCTAATGGGGGTTACGAGCAGTACTTC. Translated, it gives CASSEWSNGGYEQYF.

The CDR3 DNA reads as TGCGCCAGCAGTCAATGGCCGGGACTAGAGGTTTCCGCCAATGAGCAGTTCTTC. As protein: CASSQWPGLEVSANEQFF. V is TRBV4-1 and J is TRBJ2-1, with TRBD2 matching 8 bases. V dropped 6 bases and J dropped 6; count of bases not matched to a gene: 19. The CDR3 runs 18 residues. CDR1 is MGHRA, CDR2 YSYEKL, per germline.

This clone was observed once. The chain carries TRBV14 and TRBJ1-4; D unclear. Germline V gene lookup returns CDR1 SGHDN and CDR2 FVKESK. The V gene lost 1 base and the J gene lost 4 bases, with 10 bases spanning the gap. The CDR3 consists of 15 residues. This CDR3 is CASSQVHNGNEKLFF. The CDR3 nucleotides read TGTGCCAGCAGCCAAGTCCACAATGGTAATGAAAAACTGTTTTTT.

This clone was found a few times. Other nucleotide sequences in the sample specify the same CDR3. This sequence joins TRBV19 and TRBJ1-4, with D possibly matching TRBD1 (5 bases). CDR1 and CDR2 from the germline V gene are LNHDA and SQIVND (reference sequence). CDR3 size: 12 residues. Deletions cut 6 bases from V and 10 bases from J, with 12 bases between. CDR3 sequence: CASRGDEGKLFF. In DNA, the CDR3 is TGTGCCAGTAGAGGGGACGAGGGAAAACTGTTTTTT.

Only a few counts were recorded for this clone. V usage is TRBV5-5 and J usage is TRBJ2-3, with TRBD2 as a possible D gene (5 bases). This CDR3 spans 16 amino acids. Trimming pared 0 bases from V and 2 bases from J, leaving 13 bases between. Looked up from germline, CDR1 is SGHKS and CDR2 is YYEKEE (reference sequence). The CDR3 is CASSLGAGGFTDTQYF. DNA for the CDR3: TGTGCCAGCAGCTTGGGGGCGGGCGGTTTCACAGATACGCAGTATTTT.

This sequence joins TRBV27 and TRBJ2-1; 8 nucleotides match TRBD2. V lost 10 bases to trimming and J lost 10 bases; unmatched junction nucleotides: 6. Per germline, CDR1 MNHEY and CDR2 SMNVEV (reference sequence). The CDR3 runs to 11 residues. The DNA for the CDR3 is TGTGCCATCAGCGGGGGCGACGAGCAGTTCTTC. Translating it yields CAISGGDEQFF.

V and J are TRBV7-9 and TRBJ1-2; 8 nucleotides agree with TRBD1. Per germline, CDR1 SEHNR and CDR2 FQNEAQ (reference sequence). J gave up 5 bases and V 8 bases, and 4 bases lay outside the gene matches. The CDR3 totals 12 residues. DNA of the CDR3: TGTGCCAGCCTCCGACAGGGGTATGGCTACACCTTC. Protein product: CASLRQGYGYTF. Full variable domain (missing parts from reference TRBV7-9 and TRBJ1-2): DTGVSQNPRHKITKRGQNVTFRCDPISEHNRLYWYRQTLGQGPEFLTYFQNEAQLEKSRLLSDRFSAERPKGSFSTLEIQRTEQGDSAMYLCASLRQGYGYTFGSGTRLTVV.